This T cell receptor beta chain was captured by sequencing in a study of CD8 T cells in ankylosing spondylitis. This clonotype has ten or more counts. Its antigen is as yet unknown. Findings and limits, study-wide: Ankylosing spondylitis blood appeared to carry a characteristic TCR beta motif of several highly homologous variants.

Germline lookup yields CDR1 KGHSH and CDR2 LQKENI. After removal of 6 bases from V and 3 bases from J, the junction contained 6 bases not matched to a gene. The CDR3 is made up of 14 amino acids. MiXCR, run by TCRdb on the 5' RACE reads, gives a single entry per CDR3 protein. Among 120,000 to 150,000 distinct CDR3 sequences listed, roughly 7.7% were seen once. The origin of this receptor is a male donor with ankylosing spondylitis. The chain joins TRBV18 to TRBJ1-2, with TRBD1 matching over 8 bases. Sequences were obtained from synovial fluid, either unsorted or a sorted T cell fraction (not recorded which). Here the CDR3 DNA reads TGTGCCAGCTCCTCCTCAGGGGGCGACTATGGCTACACCTTC. Residues: CASSSSGGDYGYTF.